The 5 T cell receptor beta chains listed next were all sequenced from one sample in a study of metastatic and nonmetastatic thyroid tumors. Thyroid surgery was preceded by no treatment in any patient. TCRdb reanalyzed the PCR reads via MiXCR. The sample holds 37,000 or so clones, roughly a sixth seen once. The specimen was blood. The receptors originated from a female donor with papillary thyroid cancer or a benign thyroid nodule (not recorded which). Some clones in this sample may be carry-over from other donors' samples.

This clone came up once. This chain connects TRBV11-1 to TRBJ2-3; the D is unclear. CDR1 and CDR2 from the germline V gene are SGHAT and FQDESV (reference sequence). V was shortened by 1 base and J by 2 bases, with 7 bases between the two germline ends. This CDR3 has 14 residues. CDR3 coding DNA: TGTGCCAGCAGCTTAGGGGTGTACACAGATACGCAGTATTTT. Its protein product is CASSLGVYTDTQYF.

This clone was picked up many times. The chain recombines TRBV9 with TRBJ1-3; TRBD1 agrees at 7 bases. V was pared by 4 bases and J by 8 bases, with 9 bases of the junction left unmatched. This CDR3 has 14 residues. CDR1 SGDLS and CDR2 YYNGEE come from the germline V gene. The CDR3 region is CASSPGQDGHTIYF. The CDR3 bases are TGTGCCAGCAGCCCAGGACAGGACGGGCACACCATATATTTT.

The sample holds many counts of this clone. The chain joins TRBV6-1 to TRBJ1-1, with 7 bases matching TRBD1. CDR3 length: 14 residues. CDR1 is MNHNS, CDR2 SASEGT, per germline. Trimming took 6 bases from V and 5 from J; bases not matched to a gene: 9. This chain's CDR3 is CASRRQGRETEAFF. The CDR3 DNA reads as TGTGCCAGCAGGCGACAGGGAAGGGAAACTGAAGCTTTCTTT.

In this sample, this clone turned up many times. This chain links TRBV11-2 with TRBJ2-3, with a possible D match to TRBD2 (7 bases). Germline loops: CDR1 SGHAT, CDR2 FQNNGV. This CDR3 has 15 amino acids. Trimming pared 0 bases from V and 4 bases from J, leaving 11 bases between. The CDR3, as DNA: TGTGCCAGCAGCTTAGACGGGGGGCGTTCAGATACGCAGTATTTT. It encodes CASSLDGGRSDTQYF.

This clone was observed at least ten times. The chain is built from TRBV4-1 and TRBJ1-6, with a tentative D call TRBD1 (5 bases). Germline V lookup: CDR1 MGHRA, CDR2 YSYEKL. The CDR3 spans 14 residues. V was clipped by 2 bases and J by 7 bases, with 9 bases between them. The CDR3 DNA follows: TGCGCCAGCAGCCAAAGGGACGGCAATTCACCCCTCCACTTT. Encoded protein: CASSQRDGNSPLHF.